Each of the 25 T cell receptor beta chains below was sequenced from the same sample in a study of T cells in Graves' hyperthyroidism and ophthalmopathy. Researchers took RNA transcripts and amplified the TCR beta CDR3 regions from them. The primer set for the first-round RT-PCR of the TCR CDR3 was HTBI. One entry per CDR3 protein, called by TCRdb with MiXCR from the multiplex PCR reads. The sample yields about 600,000 distinct CDR3 sequences, 13% to 15% seen once. The sample was blood. The receptors originated from a woman aged 18-35 years with Graves' ophthalmopathy.

In this sample, this clonotype turned up a few times. The chain combines TRBV5-1 with TRBJ1-1; possible D gene TRBD1, 6 bases. The ends were cut back, 4 bases at V and 0 bases at J, with 22 bases in the middle. CDR3 length: 18 amino acids. From germline, CDR1 is SGHRS and CDR2 YFSETQ. The DNA of the CDR3 is TGCGCCAGCAGCCCCGGATTAAACTTCCAGGGGATGAACACTGAAGCTTTCTTT. Residues: CASSPGLNFQGMNTEAFF.

This clonotype was seen at least ten times. The chain has TRBV2 and TRBJ1-2, with D possibly TRBD1 on 6 matching bases. This CDR3 is built from 14 residues. From germline, CDR1 is SNHLY and CDR2 FYNNEI. V dropped 3 bases and J dropped 6 bases, with 14 bases sitting between them. The CDR3 sequence: CASSDGGPGDGYTF. CDR3 coding DNA: TGTGCCAGCAGTGATGGGGGGCCCGGGGATGGCTACACCTTC.

This clonotype was counted many times. The chain links TRBV3-1 to TRBJ1-2; 8 bases align to TRBD1. V trimming: 4 bases; J trimming: 5 bases; junction bases outside the gene matches: 3. The CDR3 has 13 amino acids. Germline V gives CDR1 LGHDT, CDR2 YNNKEL (reference sequence). DNA for the CDR3: TGTGCCAGCAGCCTGGACAGGGTATATGGCTACACCTTC. Translation: CASSLDRVYGYTF.

The chain couples TRBV11-3 to TRBJ2-6; weak D call: TRBD2 (6 bases). CDR3 length equals 16 residues. Deletions cut 5 bases from V and 2 bases from J, with 13 bases between. The germline CDR1 and CDR2 sequences are SGHNT and YENEEA. The CDR3 loop reads CASSPSRGAGANVLTF. The CDR3 DNA is TGTGCCAGCAGCCCCTCCCGCGGGGCTGGGGCCAACGTCCTGACTTTC. The full variable domain, in which reference TRBV11-3 and TRBJ2-6 provide the parts outside the CDR3, is EAGVVQSPRYKIIEKKQPVAFWCNPISGHNTLYWYLQNLGQGPELLIRYENEEAVDDSQLPKDRFSAERLKGVDSTLKIQPAELGDSAVYLCASSPSRGAGANVLTFGAGSRLTVL.

This clonotype appeared many times. The V call is TRBV28, the J call TRBJ2-1; 8 nucleotides align to TRBD1. The CDR3 is 15 amino acids. Trimming at V came to 6 bases and at J to 0 bases, leaving 4 bases not matched to a gene. CDR1 and CDR2 (germline): MDHEN, SYDVKM. The CDR3 DNA sequence: TGTGCCAGCAGCTCCCAGGGGGCCTCCTACAATGAGCAGTTCTTC. Amino acid sequence: CASSSQGASYNEQFF.

The chain combines TRBV5-5 with TRBJ2-3, with 9 bases that match TRBD2. Germline V gives CDR1 SGHKS, CDR2 YYEKEE (reference sequence). Trimming cost V 0 bases and J 6 bases; bases outside gene matches: 5. The CDR3 covers 15 residues. In nucleotides, the CDR3 is TGTGCCAGCAGCTTGGCTAGCGGGAAGTATGATACGCAGTATTTT. This gives the protein CASSLASGKYDTQYF.

The V gene is TRBV29-1, the J gene TRBJ2-3; 7 positions match TRBD2. CDR1 is SQVTM, CDR2 ANQGSEA, per germline. The V and J ends lost 8 bases and 1 base, in that order; junction bases with no gene match: 9. The CDR3 sequence is 14 residues long. CDR3 sequence (DNA): TGCAGCATCTACGGGGGAGGGGGCACAGATACGCAGTATTTT. This translates into CSIYGGGGTDTQYF.

This clonotype was detected a few times. J is TRBJ2-5 and V is TRBV6-5; 16 nucleotides align to TRBD2. The germline gives CDR1 MNHEY, CDR2 SVGAGI. J lost 4 bases, V lost 3 bases, and 5 bases had no gene match. The CDR3 length is 17 residues. The CDR3 loop is CASSYGTSGRASETQYF. CDR3 coding DNA: TGTGCCAGCAGTTATGGGACTAGCGGGAGGGCTTCAGAGACCCAGTACTTC.

Remarks on this clonotype: Being one base from a much bigger clone, this may be a read error. The chain couples TRBV7-9 to TRBJ2-2; D unresolved. This CDR3 region has 16 residues. From germline, CDR1 is SEHNR and CDR2 FQNEAQ (reference sequence). V was pared by 5 bases and J by 0 bases, with 13 bases between. The CDR3 region is CASSLGIGTNTGELFF. The CDR3 DNA follows: TGTGCCAGCAGCCTGGGGATCGGAACGAACACCGGGGAGCTGTTTTTT. The variable domain in full, completed from reference TRBV7-9 and TRBJ2-2, reads DTGVSQNPRHKITKRGQNVTFRCDPISEHNRLYWYRQTLGQGPEFLTYFQNEAQLEKSRLLSDRFSAERPKGSFSTLEIQRTEQGDSAMYLCASSLGIGTNTGELFFGEGSRLTVL.

The chain has TRBV7-9 and TRBJ1-2, with TRBD1 identical over 7 bases. This CDR3 spans 17 amino acids. V lost 6 bases, J lost 6 bases, and 19 bases stayed unmatched. Germline loops: CDR1 SEHNR, CDR2 FQNEAQ (reference sequence). The CDR3 bases are TGTGCCAGCAGATCAGCTCGGACAGGCGATACCCCCCATGGCTACACCTTC. The encoded protein is CASRSARTGDTPHGYTF.

This clonotype appeared many times. This chain connects TRBV14 to TRBJ2-7; 11 bases are shared with TRBD2. Trimming cost V 4 bases and J 2 bases; bases outside gene matches: 7. Germline CDR1 SGHDN, CDR2 FVKESK. The CDR3 runs 16 residues. The CDR3 is CASSPGLAGGTYEQYF. The DNA of the CDR3 is TGTGCCAGCAGCCCCGGCCTAGCGGGAGGCACCTACGAGCAGTACTTC.

In the case of this clonotype: A read error may be the cause here, since a much bigger clone is one base away. This chain links TRBV5-1 with TRBJ2-7; 9 bases match TRBD2. This CDR3 is 15 amino acids long. Germline V CDR1 and CDR2: SGHRS, YFSETQ. V lost 7 bases, J lost 4 bases, and 12 bases stayed unmatched. The CDR3 DNA sequence: TGCGCCAGCTCCTCCGGGACTAGCAGAGCGTACGAGCAGTACTTC. This gives the protein CASSSGTSRAYEQYF.

The rearrangement links TRBV7-2 to TRBJ1-5, with D perhaps matching TRBD1 (5 bases). This CDR3 region has 15 residues. The V gene's germline CDR1 is SGHTA and CDR2 FQGNSA. The germline V and J ends were trimmed by 1 base and 0 bases, with 7 bases remaining between them. This chain's CDR3 is CASSLEGPSNQPQHF. CDR3 DNA: TGTGCCAGCAGCTTAGAGGGGCCTAGCAATCAGCCCCAGCATTTT. Filled out from reference TRBV7-2 and TRBJ1-5, the complete variable domain reads GAGVSQSPSNKVTEKGKDVELRCDPISGHTALYWYRQSLGQGLEFLIYFQGNSAPDKSGLPSDRFSAERTGGSVSTLTIQRTQQEDSAVYLCASSLEGPSNQPQHFGDGTRLSIL.

The chain couples TRBV5-6 to TRBJ2-5, with 8 bases identical to TRBD2. The CDR3 has 15 amino acids. Germline lookup yields CDR1 SGHDT and CDR2 YYEEEE. Trimming took 5 bases from V and 5 from J; bases not matched to a gene: 11. CDR3 in DNA: TGTGCCAGCAGAGTGGGAGCGGGAGCCGGTGAGACCCAGTACTTC. Translating it yields CASRVGAGAGETQYF.

This chain joins TRBV24-1 and TRBJ1-4; no clear D gene. Trimming stripped 0 bases from V and 13 bases from J, with 11 bases between. The CDR3 runs to 13 residues. The germline V gene encodes CDR1 KGHDR and CDR2 SFDVKD. The chain's CDR3 is CATSDLPGTGLFF. In nucleotides, the CDR3 is TGTGCCACCAGTGATTTGCCAGGAACCGGACTGTTTTTT.

This clonotype has more than one count but fewer than ten. The genes are TRBV6-5 and TRBJ1-3, with 10 bases matching TRBD1. Germline loops: CDR1 MNHEY, CDR2 SVGAGI. CDR3 length: 19 amino acids. V lost 9 bases, J lost 4 bases, and 21 bases stayed unmatched. The CDR3 reads CASIAQGMGDRGSGNTIYF. The CDR3 region has the DNA TGTGCCAGTATCGCCCAGGGAATGGGGGACAGGGGCTCCGGAAACACCATATATTTT.

Ten or more counts support this clonotype. This chain links TRBV6-2 or TRBV6-3 with TRBJ2-3; TRBD2 agrees at 9 bases. The CDR3 extends over 14 amino acids. CDR1 is MNHEY and CDR2 is SVGEGT in the germline V gene. The ends lost 7 bases at V and 4 bases at J; junction bases unmatched: 6. The CDR3 loop is CASKGSGSADTQYF. DNA of the CDR3: TGTGCCAGCAAAGGTAGCGGGAGCGCAGATACGCAGTATTTT.

The table lists this clonotype with a few counts. This chain joins TRBV9 and TRBJ2-3; 7 bases map to TRBD1. The germline gives CDR1 SGDLS, CDR2 YYNGEE. Trimming at V came to 1 base and at J to 2 bases, leaving 7 bases not matched to a gene. The CDR3 covers 16 residues. The CDR3 DNA follows: TGTGCCAGCAGCGTAACGCCGGGACAGATCACAGATACGCAGTATTTT. Translating it yields CASSVTPGQITDTQYF. Filled out from reference TRBV9 and TRBJ2-3, the complete variable domain reads DSGVTQTPKHLITATGQRVTLRCSPRSGDLSVYWYQQSLDQGLQFLIQYYNGEERAKGNILERFSAQQFPDLHSELNLSSLELGDSALYFCASSVTPGQITDTQYFGPGTRLTVL.

This clonotype was counted at least ten times. The chain carries TRBV6-5 and TRBJ2-7, with D possibly being TRBD1 or TRBD2 (6 bases each). Germline assignment: CDR1 MNHEY and CDR2 SVGAGI. The CDR3 has 15 amino acids. V lost 0 bases, J lost 5 bases, and 14 bases lay in between. Written as DNA, the CDR3 is TGTGCCAGCAGTTACTCGTGGACCCGGGGGCACGAGCAGTACTTC. This codes for CASSYSWTRGHEQYF.

This clonotype was counted at least ten times. The chain carries TRBV7-3 and TRBJ2-3, with 10 bases that match TRBD1. The CDR3 loop spans 16 amino acids. The V and J ends lost 5 bases and 3 bases, in that order; junction bases with no gene match: 8. Germline V gene sequence: CDR1 SGHTA, CDR2 FQGTGA. The DNA for the CDR3 is TGTGCCAGCAGCCGAATACCGGGACAGGGGACAGATACGCAGTATTTT. Its protein is CASSRIPGQGTDTQYF.

This clonotype was seen more than once but under ten times. CDR3 nucleotides: TGTGCCAGCAGTCCCGGGCAAACAGCGACCCAGTACTTC. Translated: CASSPGQTATQYF. The chain is built from TRBV6-1 and TRBJ2-5; D is unresolved. Deletions cut 5 bases from V and 7 bases from J, with 14 bases between. The CDR3 is 13 residues long. Germline CDR1 and CDR2: MNHNS and SASEGT.

At least ten counts were recorded for this clonotype. The gene calls are TRBV15 and TRBJ1-1; D is unclear. The CDR3 length is 11 residues. The V end lost 5 bases, the J end lost 11 bases, and 12 bases lay between the germline ends. Germline V CDR1 and CDR2: LNHNV, YYDKDF (reference sequence). CDR3 DNA: TGTGCCACCAGCGTGGCAACCTTGGCTTTCTTT. Amino acid sequence: CATSVATLAFF. Full variable domain (remainder filled in from reference TRBV15 and TRBJ1-1): DAMVIQNPRYQVTQFGKPVTLSCSQTLNHNVMYWYQQKSSQAPKLLFHYYDKDFNNEADTPDNFQSRRPNTSFCFLDIRSPGLGDTAMYLCATSVATLAFFGQGTRLTVV.

A remark on this clonotype: A read error may explain this, as a much larger clone is one base away. The chain joins TRBV5-1 to TRBJ1-4; TRBD1 matches 7 bases. Germline V gene data show CDR1 as SGHRS and CDR2 as YFSETQ. The CDR3 contains 16 residues. CDR3 amino acids: CASSPTPEGAGERLFF. DNA of the CDR3: TGCGCCAGCAGCCCCACTCCGGAGGGGGCTGGAGAAAGACTGTTTTTT.

There are many counts of this clonotype. The rearrangement uses TRBV9 and TRBJ2-1; the D is unclear. Trimming cost V 4 bases and J 1 base, with 6 bases left between them. CDR3 length: 13 amino acids. CDR1 SGDLS and CDR2 YYNGEE come from the germline V gene. This chain's CDR3 is CASSPQSYNEQFF. The CDR3 region has the DNA TGTGCCAGCAGCCCCCAGTCCTACAATGAGCAGTTCTTC.

This chain joins TRBV27 and TRBJ2-3; 9 positions match TRBD2. The CDR3 length is 18 residues. Germline V CDR1 and CDR2: MNHEY, SMNVEV (reference sequence). Unmatched junction bases numbered 15, after V lost 6 bases and J lost 2 bases. The DNA of the CDR3 is TGTGCCAGCAGCCTCCCTGGGCTAGCGGGGAGTTCCACAGATACGCAGTATTTT. Amino acids: CASSLPGLAGSSTDTQYF.